The clone carrying this TCR beta chain was detected only a few times. Its antigen is not identified. Only in-frame clones appear in the TCRdb table, and some are missing; sequencing was by immunoSEQ multiplex PCR. There are approximately 1,500,000 clones in the sample; roughly 96% occur only once, and over 1% lies in the top ten. This sample was included in a study of shared clonotypes between healthy human individuals. Study results and caveats: Having only a few donors restricted how much genetic and exposure-history diversity was captured. For sorted subsets, rarefaction showed incomplete sequencing despite large depth.

CDR1 SGHDT and CDR2 YYEEEE come from the germline V gene. Trimming took 6 bases from V and 4 from J, leaving 11 bases between them. This CDR3 is built from 12 residues. V usage is TRBV5-6 and J usage is TRBJ2-7; D may be TRBD2 (6 bases). The source is a man aged 25-40 years in good health. The sample consisted of naive CD4+ T cells sorted from blood. Specified subset: CD45RA+ positively selected. CDR3 amino acids: CASTGGEYEQYF. CDR3 nucleotides: TGTGCCAGCACCGGCGGGGAGTACGAGCAGTACTTC. The whole variable domain, filled in from reference TRBV5-6 and TRBJ2-7, reads DAGVTQSPTHLIKTRGQQVTLRCSPKSGHDTVSWYQQALGQGPQFIFQYYEEEERQRGNFPDRFSGHQFPNYSSELNVNALLLGDSALYLCASTGGEYEQYFGPGTRLTVT.